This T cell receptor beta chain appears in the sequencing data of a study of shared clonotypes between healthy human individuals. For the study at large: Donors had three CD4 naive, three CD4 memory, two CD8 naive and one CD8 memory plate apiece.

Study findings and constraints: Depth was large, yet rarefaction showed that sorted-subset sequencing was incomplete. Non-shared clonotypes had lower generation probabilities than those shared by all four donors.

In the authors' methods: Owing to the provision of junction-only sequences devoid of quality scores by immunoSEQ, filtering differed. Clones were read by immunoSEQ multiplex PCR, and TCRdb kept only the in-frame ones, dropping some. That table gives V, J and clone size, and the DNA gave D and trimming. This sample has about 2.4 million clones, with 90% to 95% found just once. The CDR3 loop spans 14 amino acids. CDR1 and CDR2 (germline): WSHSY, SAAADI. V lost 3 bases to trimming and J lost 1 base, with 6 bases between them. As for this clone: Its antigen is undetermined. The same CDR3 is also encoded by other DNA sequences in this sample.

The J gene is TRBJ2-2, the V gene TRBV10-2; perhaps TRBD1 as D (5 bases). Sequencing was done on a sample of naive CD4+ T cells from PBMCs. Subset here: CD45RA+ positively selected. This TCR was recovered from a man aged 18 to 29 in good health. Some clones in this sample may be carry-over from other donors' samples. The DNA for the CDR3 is TGCGCCAGCAGTGAAACAGGGAACACCGGGGAGCTGTTTTTT. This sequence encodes CASSETGNTGELFF.